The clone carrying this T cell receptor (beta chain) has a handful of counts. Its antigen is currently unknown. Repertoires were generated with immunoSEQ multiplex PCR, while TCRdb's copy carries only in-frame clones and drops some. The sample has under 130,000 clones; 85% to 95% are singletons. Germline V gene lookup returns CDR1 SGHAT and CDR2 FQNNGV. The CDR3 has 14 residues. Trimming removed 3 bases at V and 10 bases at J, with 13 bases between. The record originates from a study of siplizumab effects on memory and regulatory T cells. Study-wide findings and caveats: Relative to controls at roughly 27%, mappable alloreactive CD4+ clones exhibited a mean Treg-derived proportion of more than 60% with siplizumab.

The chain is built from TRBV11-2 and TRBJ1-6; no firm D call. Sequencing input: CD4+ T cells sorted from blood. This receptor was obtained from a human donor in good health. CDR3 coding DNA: TGTGCCAGCAGCTTTGGGCGGTCCGGGTCACCCCTCCACTTT. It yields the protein CASSFGRSGSPLHF. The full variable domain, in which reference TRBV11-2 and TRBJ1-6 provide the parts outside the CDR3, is EAGVAQSPRYKIIEKRQSVAFWCNPISGHATLYWYQQILGQGPKLLIQFQNNGVVDDSQLPKDRFSAERLKGVDSTLKIQPAKLEDSAVYLCASSFGRSGSPLHFGNGTRLTVT.